The TCR beta chain under discussion was sequenced for a study of neurological immune-mediated disorders. Study findings and constraints: The phylogenetic placement of 18 of 34 multiple sclerosis patients' repertoires in one related-CDR3 cluster constitutes a possible signature.

Template-switch 5'RACE cDNA synthesis added a 10-nucleotide unique molecular identifier. From 15-18 subjects, each sequencing run yielded over 180 million TCR-beta sequences. One entry per CDR3 protein, called by TCRdb with MiXCR from the 5' RACE reads. The data show about 95,000 distinct CDR3 sequences, with approximately 3.3% seen just once and 5% to 6.5% held by the top ten. This clonotype was counted many times. The antigen remains undetermined. The V gene's germline CDR1 is SGHKS and CDR2 YYEKEE (reference sequence). The V gene lost 0 bases and the J gene lost 2 bases, with 11 bases spanning the gap. This CDR3 has 15 residues.

This TCR came from a woman under 30 with multiple sclerosis. The V gene is TRBV5-5, the J gene TRBJ1-2; D perhaps matches TRBD1 (6 bases). The sequenced sample was PBMCs. CDR3: CASSLVGGHNYGYTF. The CDR3 bases are TGTGCCAGCAGCTTGGTGGGGGGGCACAACTATGGCTACACCTTC.